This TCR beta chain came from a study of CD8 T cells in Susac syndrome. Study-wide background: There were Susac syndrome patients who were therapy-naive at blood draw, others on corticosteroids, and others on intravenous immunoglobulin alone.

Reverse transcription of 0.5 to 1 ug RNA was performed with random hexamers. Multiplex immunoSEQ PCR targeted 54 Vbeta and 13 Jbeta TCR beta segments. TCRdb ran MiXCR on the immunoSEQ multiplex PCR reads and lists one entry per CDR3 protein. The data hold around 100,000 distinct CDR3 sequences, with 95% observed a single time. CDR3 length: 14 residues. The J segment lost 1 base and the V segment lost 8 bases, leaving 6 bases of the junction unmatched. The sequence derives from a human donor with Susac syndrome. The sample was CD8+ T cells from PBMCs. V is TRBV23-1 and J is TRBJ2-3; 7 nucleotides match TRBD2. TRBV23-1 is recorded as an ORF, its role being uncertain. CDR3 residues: CASRGRGRTDTQYF. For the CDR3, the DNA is TGCGCCAGCCGGGGGAGGGGCCGCACAGATACGCAGTATTTT.